Listed here are 12 T cell receptor beta chains from one sample, sequenced in a study of spatial heterogeneity in lung cancer. The time point was: sample taken at primary tumor resection. Whole RNA, which was extracted from tumor, nontumor lung tissue or frozen PBMC, was sequenced without any cell sorting. MiXCR, run by TCRdb on the 5' RACE reads, gives a single entry per CDR3 protein. The sample shows around 50,000 distinct CDR3 sequences, 7.5% to 8% of them seen only once. The starting material was PBMCs, obtained at surgery. These receptor sequences come from a female donor with early-stage non-small cell lung cancer.

This clonotype has more than one count but fewer than ten. The gene calls are TRBV5-1 and TRBJ1-4; 10 bases fit TRBD1. CDR3 length equals 14 residues. In germline, CDR1 is SGHRS, CDR2 YFSETQ. The V and J ends lost 3 bases and 8 bases, in that order; junction bases with no gene match: 4. CDR3 residues: CASSSGTGEEKLFF. For the CDR3, the DNA is TGCGCCAGCAGCTCCGGGACAGGGGAAGAAAAACTGTTTTTT.

This clonotype was seen a few times. The chain recombines TRBV5-6 with TRBJ2-1; no definite D call. V was trimmed by 1 base and J by 5 bases, leaving 4 bases between them. Germline V gives CDR1 SGHDT, CDR2 YYEEEE. The length of the CDR3 is 12 residues. CDR3 nucleotide sequence: TGTGCCAGCAGCTTGAAGGACAATGAGCAGTTCTTC. It yields the protein CASSLKDNEQFF.

This clonotype came up a few times. The CDR3 region is CASSPAGANVLTF. CDR3 bases: TGTGCCAGCAGCCCGGCGGGGGCCAACGTCCTGACTTTC. V and J are TRBV7-2 and TRBJ2-6; D is unclear. V dropped 5 bases and J dropped 4 bases, with 6 bases sitting between them. Germline values: CDR1 SGHTA, CDR2 FQGNSA. The length of the CDR3 is 13 residues.

The table lists this clonotype with a few counts. V is TRBV24-1 and J is TRBJ2-3, with 8 bases matching TRBD2. The germline V gene encodes CDR1 KGHDR and CDR2 SFDVKD. The CDR3 totals 15 residues. V trimming: 9 bases; J trimming: 1 base; junction bases outside the gene matches: 8. CDR3 in amino acids: CATSGTGGGTDTQYF. CDR3 DNA sequence: TGTGCCACCTCCGGTACGGGGGGGGGCACAGATACGCAGTATTTT.

The J gene is TRBJ2-7, the V gene TRBV30; TRBD2 is a possible D gene (6 bases). The CDR3 is made up of 13 amino acids. The V and J ends lost 7 bases and 3 bases respectively, with 16 bases between them. Germline CDR1 is GTSNPN and CDR2 is SVGIG (reference sequence). CDR3 loop: CALEGGVLYEQYF. CDR3 nucleotides: TGTGCCTTGGAAGGCGGGGTCCTCTACGAGCAGTACTTC.

The chain is built from TRBV5-5 and TRBJ2-1, with 10 bases matching TRBD2. This CDR3 spans 16 amino acids. CDR1 and CDR2 (germline): SGHKS, YYEKEE (reference sequence). V was pared by 1 base and J by 6 bases, with 7 bases of the junction left unmatched. This CDR3 reads CASSLFSGLASNEQFF. The CDR3 nucleotides read TGTGCCAGCAGCTTGTTTTCGGGACTAGCGTCCAATGAGCAGTTCTTC.

This clonotype was found many times. The chain recombines TRBV5-1 with TRBJ2-5; D is unclear. Germline values: CDR1 SGHRS, CDR2 YFSETQ. Trimming removed 0 bases at V and 7 bases at J, with 13 bases between. The CDR3 extends over 14 amino acids. CDR3 loop: CASSLVSAEGTQYF. Written as DNA, the CDR3 is TGCGCCAGCAGCTTGGTTTCAGCCGAAGGGACCCAGTACTTC. Full variable domain (remainder filled in from reference TRBV5-1 and TRBJ2-5): KAGVTQTPRYLIKTRGQQVTLSCSPISGHRSVSWYQQTPGQGLQFLFEYFSETQRNKGNFPGRFSGRQFSNSRSEMNVSTLELGDSALYLCASSLVSAEGTQYFGPGTRLLVL.

This clonotype was seen more than once but under ten times. The gene calls are TRBV6-2 or TRBV6-3 and TRBJ2-7, with TRBD1 identical over 8 bases. CDR1 and CDR2 from the germline V gene are MNHEY and SVGEGT. CDR3 size: 15 residues. The V segment lost 6 bases and the J segment 1 base; nucleotides outside the gene matches: 8. CDR3 coding DNA: TGTGCCAGCAGCCTATTTTGGGACAGGTCCTACGAGCAGTACTTC. Its protein product is CASSLFWDRSYEQYF.

This clonotype was detected only a few times. V gene TRBV18 combines with J gene TRBJ2-7, with D perhaps given as TRBD1 or TRBD2 (5 bases each). The CDR3 consists of 13 residues. V lost 3 bases, J lost 5 bases, and 11 bases lay in between. Germline V gene lookup returns CDR1 KGHSH and CDR2 LQKENI. The CDR3 reads CASSPSGTNEQYF. In DNA, the CDR3 is TGTGCCAGCTCACCCTCCGGGACCAACGAGCAGTACTTC.

The chain carries TRBV19 and TRBJ2-7, with D tentatively TRBD2 (6 bases). This CDR3 is 15 amino acids long. Germline lookup yields CDR1 LNHDA and CDR2 SQIVND (reference sequence). V was pared by 3 bases and J by 4 bases, with 16 bases between. CDR3 protein: CASSISGGVYYEQYF. DNA of the CDR3: TGTGCCAGTAGTATCTCCGGCGGGGTATATTACGAGCAGTACTTC.

This clonotype was detected ten times or more. V gene TRBV4-1 combines with J gene TRBJ2-3; D unclear. Germline assignment: CDR1 MGHRA and CDR2 YSYEKL. The CDR3 length is 13 residues. V dropped 1 base and J dropped 12 bases, with 14 bases sitting between them. The CDR3 DNA reads TGCGCCAGCAGCCAAGTTGGCGACACCTTTCAGTATTTT. Amino acids: CASSQVGDTFQYF.

Many counts were recorded for this clonotype. The J gene is TRBJ1-3, the V gene TRBV5-1, with 7 bases aligning to TRBD1. Unmatched junction bases numbered 10, after V lost 0 bases and J lost 1 base. This CDR3 region has 18 residues. Germline CDR1 reads SGHRS; CDR2 reads YFSETQ. The DNA for the CDR3 is TGCGCCAGCAGCTTGGGAAACAGGGGAGGAGATTCTGGAAACACCATATATTTT. Translated: CASSLGNRGGDSGNTIYF.